The rows below give T cell receptor beta chains drawn from one sample of a study of blood T cell repertoires in COVID-19. Assay used: immunoSEQ multiplex PCR; TCRdb lists only in-frame clones, some missing. The table shows around 150,000 clones, with around nine tenths occurring only once. Sequencing input: peripheral blood. The receptors come from a woman aged 70-85 years with COVID-19, enrolled during active disease. The CDR3 runs from the conserved cysteine through the conserved F or W. The D gene is left open where the match is weak. Some rows mark clone size as missing; the rest say once, few, many or name a class of expanded clone.

J | size | D | V | CDR3 | DNA
TRBJ2-5 | . | TRBD2 | TRBV5-8 | CAGTPSGGRGETQYF | TGTGCCGGGACTCCTAGCGGTGGAAGGGGAGAGACCCAGTACTTC
TRBJ1-1 | . | TRBD1 | TRBV3-1/TRBV3-2 | CASSQGGQGGTRAFF | TGTGCCAGCAGCCAGGGCGGACAGGGAGGGACGCGGGCTTTCTTT
TRBJ2-1 | once | TRBD2 | TRBV5-6 | CASRTSGGADEQFF | TGTGCCAGCAGAACTAGCGGGGGGGCCGATGAGCAGTTCTTC
TRBJ2-5 | few | . | TRBV20-1 | CSASSGGRETQYF | TGCAGTGCTAGTTCGGGGGGCCGAGAGACCCAGTACTTC
TRBJ1-6 | . | TRBD1 | TRBV7-3 | CASSSRTGQSNSPLHF | TGTGCCAGCAGTTCAAGAACGGGACAGTCTAATTCACCCCTCCACTTT
TRBJ2-1 | . | TRBD2 | TRBV2 | CASGGRGGIEQFF | TGTGCCAGCGGAGGCCGGGGAGGGATTGAGCAGTTCTTC
TRBJ1-4 | . | . | TRBV25-1 | CASTMTEGKGEKLFF | TGTGCCAGCACTATGACGGAGGGTAAGGGGGAAAAACTGTTTTTT
TRBJ2-1 | . | TRBD1 | TRBV5-1 | CASSLGQGNEQFF | TGCGCCAGCAGCCTGGGACAGGGGAATGAGCAGTTCTTC
TRBJ1-5 | . | TRBD1 | TRBV7-9 | CASSLDRGNQPQHF | TGTGCCAGCAGCTTAGACAGGGGGAATCAGCCCCAGCATTTT
TRBJ1-2 | . | . | TRBV5-1 | CASSFGDYGYTF | TGCGCCAGCAGCTTCGGGGATTATGGCTACACCTTC
TRBJ2-7 | . | . | TRBV5-1 | CASSPEGQIALYEQYF | TGCGCCAGCAGCCCGGAGGGACAGATAGCGCTCTACGAGCAGTACTTC
TRBJ2-3 | . | . | TRBV7-3 | CASSLRGGSTDTQYF | TGTGCCAGCAGCTTAAGGGGGGGCAGTACAGATACGCAGTATTTT
TRBJ1-5 | . | . | TRBV12-3/TRBV12-4 | CASSLANQPQHF | TGTGCCAGCAGTTTGGCAAATCAGCCCCAGCATTTT
TRBJ1-1 | . | . | TRBV14 | CASSQHPGNTEAFF | TGTGCCAGCAGCCAACACCCGGGGAACACTGAAGCTTTCTTT
TRBJ1-6 | . | . | TRBV10-1 | CASSEIANSPLHF | TGCGCCAGCAGTGAGATAGCTAATTCACCCCTCCACTTT
TRBJ2-5 | . | . | TRBV3-1/TRBV3-2 | CASSQGGGQETQYF | TGTGCCAGCAGCCAAGGGGGAGGCCAAGAGACCCAGTACTTC
TRBJ1-1 | once | . | TRBV19 | CASRATELPSTEAFF | TGTGCCAGTAGGGCCACAGAACTTCCGAGCACTGAAGCTTTCTTT
TRBJ1-5 | . | . | TRBV7-2 | CASSLAAGVNQPQHF | TGTGCCAGCAGCTTAGCGGCAGGCGTGAACCAGCCCCAGCATTTT
TRBJ1-6 | . | . | TRBV28 | CASSLDSSYNSPLHF | TGTGCCAGCAGTTTAGACAGCTCCTATAATTCACCCCTCCACTTT
TRBJ1-6 | . | . | TRBV4-1 | CASSPEVVGVNSPLHF | TGCGCCAGCAGCCCAGAAGTTGTAGGAGTTAATTCACCCCTCCACTTT
TRBJ1-6 | . | . | TRBV10-3 | CAISPGEDNSPLHF | TGTGCCATCAGTCCCGGGGAAGATAATTCACCCCTCCACTTT
TRBJ1-1 | . | . | TRBV27 | CASSLLGIGNTEAFF | TGTGCCAGCAGTTTATTGGGCATCGGGAACACTGAAGCTTTCTTT